These 23 T cell receptor beta chains share one sample of origin, sequenced in a study of shared clonotypes between healthy human individuals. Method: immunoSEQ multiplex PCR; TCRdb's copy keeps in-frame clones and lacks some. Altogether around 1.1 million clones are present, about 80% being singletons, with the ten largest covering 0.55% to 0.7%. Sequencing was performed on memory CD4+ T cells from PBMCs. The subset denotes: CD45RA-negative fraction. These receptors originate from a man between 18 and 35 years old in good health. Some clones in this sample may be carry-over from other donors' samples.

J is TRBJ2-5 and V is TRBV30; possibly TRBD2 for D (7 bases). Deletions cut 5 bases from V and 4 bases from J, with 26 bases between. The CDR3 totals 17 residues. Germline loops: CDR1 GTSNPN, CDR2 SVGIG (reference sequence). The DNA of the CDR3 is TGTGCCTGGGGGACACACTCAAGGGGGAGGGCCGGAGAGACCCAGTACTTC. Amino acids: CAWGTHSRGRAGETQYF.

This sequence joins TRBV6-6 and TRBJ2-1; D is unresolved. Germline V gives CDR1 MNHNY, CDR2 SVGAGI (reference sequence). This CDR3 has 14 amino acids. V was shortened by 1 base and J by 6 bases, with 10 bases between the two germline ends. CDR3 sequence reads: CASSYYQTANEQFF. The CDR3 bases are TGTGCCAGCAGTTACTACCAGACGGCCAATGAGCAGTTCTTC.

This sequence joins TRBV9 and TRBJ2-3; 11 bases fit TRBD2. Germline trimming cut 3 bases from V and 0 bases from J; bases unmatched to any gene: 3. Germline CDR1 is SGDLS and CDR2 is YYNGEE. This CDR3 comprises 16 residues. The CDR3 DNA reads as TGTGCCAGCAGCGCAGGGACTAGCGGAAGCACAGATACGCAGTATTTT. Protein: CASSAGTSGSTDTQYF.

V is TRBV6-1 and J is TRBJ2-7; D ambiguous. Germline V gives CDR1 MNHNS, CDR2 SASEGT. This CDR3 region has 14 residues. V was trimmed by 7 bases and J by 3 bases, leaving 16 bases between them. The DNA of the CDR3 is TGTGCCAGCACCCTGTCCCGGGCCATCTACGAGCAGTACTTC. Residues: CASTLSRAIYEQYF.

The rearrangement links TRBV27 to TRBJ2-7; 9 nucleotides align to TRBD1. The junction had 7 bases not matched to a gene; V was cut back by 1 base and J by 3 bases. Germline loops: CDR1 MNHEY, CDR2 SMNVEV (reference sequence). The CDR3 is 16 amino acids. The CDR3 DNA sequence: TGTGCCAGCAGTTTATTTGGGACAGGGTCGGGCTACGAGCAGTACTTC. Translation gives CASSLFGTGSGYEQYF.

This chain connects TRBV7-7 to TRBJ2-1; 10 bases map to TRBD1. The CDR3 consists of 14 residues. V shed 0 bases, J shed 9 bases, and the junction held 2 bases outside the gene matches. Germline V CDR1 and CDR2: SSHAT, FNYEAQ (reference sequence). The CDR3 coding sequence is TGTGCCAGCAGCTTAGCGGGACAGGGGACTGAGCAGTTCTTC. Amino acid sequence: CASSLAGQGTEQFF.

Of note for this clone: Other nucleotide sequences in the sample specify the same CDR3. The CDR3 region is CASSGTSGRSYEQYF. The CDR3 DNA reads TGTGCCAGCAGCGGGACTAGCGGGAGATCTTACGAGCAGTACTTC. This chain uses TRBV7-2 with TRBJ2-7; TRBD2 matches at 14 bases. The germline gives CDR1 SGHTA, CDR2 FQGNSA. The CDR3 consists of 15 residues. The V segment lost 5 bases and the J segment 4 bases; nucleotides outside the gene matches: 4.

The chain uses TRBV30 and TRBJ2-5, with D possibly being TRBD1 (5 bases). The assigned J gene may be wrong: the sequence end matches TRBJ2-7 better. CDR1 is GTSNPN, CDR2 SVGIG, per germline (reference sequence). This CDR3 spans 14 amino acids. The chain's CDR3 is CAWNFRARPYEQYF. CDR3 nucleotides: TGTGCCTGGAACTTCAGGGCCCGCCCCTACGAGCAGTACTTC.

V usage is TRBV29-1 and J usage is TRBJ1-2; D unresolved. The CDR3 extends over 13 amino acids. V shed 4 bases and J shed 4 bases, with 13 bases lying between them. Germline loops: CDR1 SQVTM, CDR2 ANQGSEA. Here the CDR3 DNA reads TGCAGCGTTGGGTCCGGGGAATCCTATGGCTACACCTTC. Protein: CSVGSGESYGYTF.

V is TRBV6-1 and J is TRBJ1-2; the D gene is possibly TRBD1 (5 bases). Germline V gene data show CDR1 as MNHNS and CDR2 as SASEGT. Trimming pared 5 bases from V and 1 base from J, leaving 11 bases between. The CDR3 loop spans 14 amino acids. This chain's CDR3 is CASSIQGLNYGYTF. Written as DNA, the CDR3 is TGTGCCAGCAGTATCCAGGGACTTAACTATGGCTACACCTTC.

V gene TRBV15 combines with J gene TRBJ1-5; possible D gene TRBD1, 6 bases. There are 13 residues in the CDR3. Germline-derived CDR1 and CDR2 are LNHNV and YYDKDF (reference sequence). V lost 3 bases, J lost 7 bases, and 10 bases lay in between. CDR3 protein: CATSRLTGQPQHF. The CDR3 DNA is TGTGCCACCAGCAGGCTGACAGGCCAGCCCCAGCATTTT.

This clone appeared a few times. This chain joins TRBV7-2 and TRBJ2-7; D uncertain. V lost 2 bases, J lost 0 bases, and 14 bases lay in between. The CDR3 extends over 16 amino acids. Germline loops: CDR1 SGHTA, CDR2 FQGNSA. The CDR3 is CASSLYRHSSSYEQYF. DNA for the CDR3: TGTGCCAGCAGCTTATACCGACACTCCAGCTCCTACGAGCAGTACTTC.

The CDR3: CASSLGPREAQHF. The CDR3 bases are TGTGCCAGCAGCTTAGGCCCCCGGGAGGCCCAGCATTTT. The chain employs TRBV7-9 and TRBJ1-5; D unresolved. The V gene lost 1 base and the J gene lost 11 bases, with 12 bases spanning the gap. Germline lookup yields CDR1 SEHNR and CDR2 FQNEAQ (reference sequence). CDR3 length equals 13 residues.

This clone appeared many times. DNA of the CDR3: TGTGCCAGCAGCGGGGCCGTAATCTATGGCTACACCTTC. Translated: CASSGAVIYGYTF. The gene calls are TRBV28 and TRBJ1-2; TRBD1 is a possible D gene (5 bases). The germline V gene has CDR1 MDHEN and CDR2 SYDVKM. The CDR3 spans 13 residues. With 6 bases removed from V and 4 bases from J, the gap between germline ends came to 12 bases.

On this clone: The junction departs from the called germline gene at one end, perhaps through a read error. The chain employs TRBV2 and TRBJ2-3; 9 nucleotides line up with TRBD2. The length of the CDR3 is 14 residues. CDR1 and CDR2 (germline): SNHLY, FYNNEI. CDR3 DNA: TGTGCCAGCAGTGTTAGCGGGAGCGCAGATACGCGGTATTTT. Encoded protein: CASSVSGSADTRYF.

The chain joins TRBV5-6 to TRBJ2-1, with D uncertain. This CDR3 is built from 13 residues. CDR1 is SGHDT and CDR2 is YYEEEE in the germline V gene. Trimming removed 1 base from V and 8 bases from J, with 10 bases in between. CDR3 nucleotides: TGTGCCAGCAGCTTGTATTCCCGGTATGAGCAGTTCTTC. This sequence encodes CASSLYSRYEQFF.

The chain employs TRBV5-4 and TRBJ2-6; possible D gene TRBD2, 5 bases. Trimming took 2 bases from V and 0 from J, leaving 9 bases between them. The CDR3 has 16 amino acids. Per the germline V gene, CDR1 is SGHNT and CDR2 is YYREEE (reference sequence). The CDR3 bases are TGTGCCAGCAGCTTTGGACTTTCCTCTGGGGCCAACGTCCTGACTTTC. As protein: CASSFGLSSGANVLTF. Variable domain in full (rest from reference TRBV5-4 and TRBJ2-6): ETGVTQSPTHLIKTRGQQVTLRCSSQSGHNTVSWYQQALGQGPQFIFQYYREEENGRGNFPPRFSGLQFPNYSSELNVNALELDDSALYLCASSFGLSSGANVLTFGAGSRLTVL.

Turning to this clone: A much larger clonotype is one base distant, so this may be a read error. The chain is built from TRBV7-8 and TRBJ1-2; D is perhaps TRBD1 (6 bases). The CDR3 length is 17 residues. Trimming removed 4 bases from V and 6 bases from J, with 24 bases in between. Germline loops: CDR1 SGHVS, CDR2 FQNEAQ. CDR3 sequence reads: CASSSTPGTSFNHGYTF. DNA for the CDR3: TGTGCCAGCAGCTCGACCCCCGGGACAAGCTTTAATCATGGCTACACCTTC.

This clone was found once. This rearrangement joins TRBV19 to TRBJ1-5; 9 bases match TRBD1. This CDR3 spans 14 amino acids. V gave up 10 bases and J gave up 11 bases; unmatched junction bases: 15. Germline V gene sequence: CDR1 LNHDA, CDR2 SQIVND (reference sequence). The CDR3 here is CATMGGTGWRTQHF. CDR3 bases: TGTGCCACCATGGGAGGGACAGGGTGGAGGACCCAGCATTTT.

The chain couples TRBV7-3 to TRBJ2-3; D not resolved. This CDR3 is built from 16 residues. Germline V lookup: CDR1 SGHTA, CDR2 FQGTGA. V was trimmed by 5 bases and J by 2 bases, leaving 17 bases between them. DNA of the CDR3: TGTGCCAGCAGCCCCGGCGTTCACTCCTACACAGATACGCAGTATTTT. Translation: CASSPGVHSYTDTQYF.

This clone was seen a single time. This sequence joins TRBV25-1 and TRBJ1-3, with D hard to call. Germline CDR1 MGHDK, CDR2 SYGVNS. V was shortened by 3 bases and J by 0 bases, with 9 bases between the two germline ends. The CDR3 loop spans 15 amino acids. CDR3 sequence reads: CASSERSFSGNTIYF. CDR3 bases: TGTGCCAGCAGTGAGAGAAGTTTCTCTGGAAACACCATATATTTT. The variable domain in full, with the rest retrieved from reference TRBV25-1 and TRBJ1-3, is EADIYQTPRYLVIGTGKKITLECSQTMGHDKMYWYQQDPGMELHLIHYSYGVNSTEKGDLSSESTVSRIRTEHFPLTLESARPSHTSQYLCASSERSFSGNTIYFGEGSWLTVV.

This chain connects TRBV6-6 to TRBJ2-3; D gene ambiguous. Germline V gene lookup returns CDR1 MNHNY and CDR2 SVGAGI (reference sequence). The CDR3 contains 13 residues. V was shortened by 7 bases and J by 4 bases, with 12 bases between the two germline ends. DNA of the CDR3: TGTGCCAGCACCCTATCCCCCCCAGATACGCAGTATTTT. Its translation is CASTLSPPDTQYF.

This clone is a singleton in its sample. The J gene is TRBJ2-1, the V gene TRBV7-2, with D unresolved. V was shortened by 7 bases and J by 3 bases, with 13 bases between the two germline ends. The CDR3 runs to 14 residues. Germline V gene lookup returns CDR1 SGHTA and CDR2 FQGNSA. The CDR3 DNA reads as TGTGCCAGCACCCTCGGCCCTAGCTACAATGAGCAGTTCTTC. The encoded protein is CASTLGPSYNEQFF.